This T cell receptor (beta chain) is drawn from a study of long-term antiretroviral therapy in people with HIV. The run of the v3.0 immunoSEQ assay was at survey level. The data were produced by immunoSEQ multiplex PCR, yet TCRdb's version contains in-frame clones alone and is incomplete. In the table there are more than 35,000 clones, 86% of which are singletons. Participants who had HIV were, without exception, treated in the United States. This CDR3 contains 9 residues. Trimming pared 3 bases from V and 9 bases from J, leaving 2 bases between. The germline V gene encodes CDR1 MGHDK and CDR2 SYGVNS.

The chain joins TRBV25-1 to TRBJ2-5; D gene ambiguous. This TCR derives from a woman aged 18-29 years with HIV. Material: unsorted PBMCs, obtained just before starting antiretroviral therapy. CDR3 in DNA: TGTGCCAGCAGTGATCCCCAGTACTTC. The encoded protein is CASSDPQYF.